This T cell receptor (beta chain) was sequenced during a study of blood T cells in healthy people across ages. Study observations and caveats: With unsorted PBMCs, a conclusive comparison of naive versus antigen-experienced cells was not possible. Higher diversity and more naive CD4+ cells were features of long-lived donors, compared to aged donors.

A note on this clonotype: Its matching antigen is unknown.

Primers used in a second PCR of about 6 to 12 cycles were a sample-barcoded 5' primer and a J-beta primer mix. Paired-end reads containing CDR3 totaled no fewer than 2.5 million for each sample. TCRdb fed the 5' RACE reads into MiXCR, producing one record per CDR3 protein. This table holds approximately 810,000 distinct CDR3 sequences, 25% to 30% found once. Looked up from germline, CDR1 is SNHLY and CDR2 is FYNNEI. The CDR3 contains 15 residues. V dropped 2 bases and J dropped 1 base, with 8 bases sitting between them. This chain links TRBV2 with TRBJ1-4, with a possible D match to TRBD1 (6 bases). The material sequenced was blood. The TCR was taken from a woman of 80 years or more in good health. In DNA form, the CDR3 reads TGTGCCAGCAGTGAATTCAGGGGAACTAATGAAAAACTGTTTTTT. It codes for CASSEFRGTNEKLFF.